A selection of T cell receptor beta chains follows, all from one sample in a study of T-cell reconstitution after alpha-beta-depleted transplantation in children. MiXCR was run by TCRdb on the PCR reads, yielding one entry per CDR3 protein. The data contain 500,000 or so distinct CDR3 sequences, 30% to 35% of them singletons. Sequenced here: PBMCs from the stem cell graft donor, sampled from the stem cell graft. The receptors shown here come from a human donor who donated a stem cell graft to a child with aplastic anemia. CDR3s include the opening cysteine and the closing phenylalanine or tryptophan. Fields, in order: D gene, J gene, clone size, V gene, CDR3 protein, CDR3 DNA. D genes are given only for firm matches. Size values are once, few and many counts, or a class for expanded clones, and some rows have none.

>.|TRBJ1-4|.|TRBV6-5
CASSYPRTHPEEANEKLFF
TGTGCCAGCAGTTACCCCCGGACCCACCCGGAAGAAGCTAATGAAAAACTGTTTTTT
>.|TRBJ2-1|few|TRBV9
CASTLRGRSDEQFF
TGTGCCAGCACCTTGCGGGGAAGGAGCGATGAGCAGTTCTTC
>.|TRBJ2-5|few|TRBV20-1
CSARDTLRAETQYF
TGCAGTGCCAGGGACACCCTGCGGGCAGAGACCCAGTACTTC
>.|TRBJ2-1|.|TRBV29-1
CSVEDLAPSYNEQFF
TGCAGCGTTGAAGATCTAGCGCCCTCCTACAATGAGCAGTTCTTC
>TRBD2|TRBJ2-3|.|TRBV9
CASSEGGTSSPFETQYF
TGTGCCAGCAGCGAGGGGGGGACTAGTTCCCCCTTTGAGACGCAGTATTTT
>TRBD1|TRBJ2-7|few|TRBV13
CASSLEGQGYEQYF
TGTGCCAGCAGCTTAGAGGGACAGGGGTACGAGCAGTACTTC
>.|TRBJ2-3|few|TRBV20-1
CSARRGDTQYF
TGCAGTGCTAGGAGGGGGGATACGCAGTATTTT
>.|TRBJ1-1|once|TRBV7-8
CASSLGGDGGATEAFF
TGTGCCAGCAGCTTAGGGGGGGATGGGGGGGCCACTGAAGCTTTCTTT
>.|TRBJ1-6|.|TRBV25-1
CASSDFNSPLHF
TGTGCCAGCAGTGATTTTAATTCACCCCTCCACTTT
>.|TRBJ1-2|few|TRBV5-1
CASSSQGSNYGYTF
TGCGCCAGCAGCTCCCAAGGGTCGAACTATGGCTACACCTTC
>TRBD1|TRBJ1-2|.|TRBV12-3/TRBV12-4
CASRVGTVASGYTF
TGTGCCAGCAGGGTTGGGACAGTAGCCTCTGGCTACACCTTC
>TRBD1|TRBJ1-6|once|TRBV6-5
CASSYSNSPTGRNSPLHF
TGTGCCAGCAGTTACTCGAATTCCCCGACAGGGCGGAATTCACCCCTCCACTTT
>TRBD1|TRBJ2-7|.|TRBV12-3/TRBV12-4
CASKIDRGQAYEQYF
TGTGCCAGCAAAATAGACAGGGGGCAAGCCTACGAGCAGTACTTC
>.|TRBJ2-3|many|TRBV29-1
CSGLERDTQYF
TGCAGTGGTCTAGAGCGCGATACGCAGTATTTT
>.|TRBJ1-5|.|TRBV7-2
CASSHPGYQPQHF
TGTGCCAGCAGCCATCCCGGGTATCAGCCCCAGCATTTT
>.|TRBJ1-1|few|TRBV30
CAWSVALMAFF
TGTGCCTGGAGTGTAGCATTGATGGCTTTCTTT
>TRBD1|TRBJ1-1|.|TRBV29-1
CSTRQGVTEAFF
TGCAGCACCCGGCAGGGGGTGACTGAAGCTTTCTTT
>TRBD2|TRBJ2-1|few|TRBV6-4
CASSERENNEQFF
TGTGCCAGCAGTGAGCGGGAGAACAATGAGCAGTTCTTC
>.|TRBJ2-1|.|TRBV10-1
CASRGSPGLSNEQFF
TGCGCCAGCAGGGGATCTCCGGGACTCTCGAATGAGCAGTTCTTC
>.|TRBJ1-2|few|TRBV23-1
CASSQHRVSRGYTF
TGCGCCAGCAGTCAACACAGGGTATCTCGAGGCTACACCTTC
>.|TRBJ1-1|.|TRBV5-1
CASRREPGGLNTEAFF
TGCGCCAGCAGGAGAGAGCCTGGGGGGCTGAACACTGAAGCTTTCTTT
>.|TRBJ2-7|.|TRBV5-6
CASSSFPGDPSYEQYF
TGTGCCAGCAGCTCCTTCCCGGGAGATCCGTCCTACGAGCAGTACTTC
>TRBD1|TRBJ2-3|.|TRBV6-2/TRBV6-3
CASSYGGQDMSDTQYF
TGTGCCAGCAGTTACGGGGGACAGGATATGTCAGATACGCAGTATTTT
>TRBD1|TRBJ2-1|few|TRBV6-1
CASRDRSVDEQFF
TGTGCCAGCCGGGACAGGTCAGTCGATGAGCAGTTCTTC
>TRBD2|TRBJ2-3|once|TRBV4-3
CASSLRQLAGGLTDTQYF
TGCGCCAGCAGCCTCCGACAACTGGCGGGAGGCCTCACAGATACGCAGTATTTT
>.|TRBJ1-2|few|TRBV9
CASSLEPDYGYTF
TGTGCCAGCAGCCTAGAGCCGGACTATGGCTACACCTTC
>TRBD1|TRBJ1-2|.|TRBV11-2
CASSLPRTGGNYGYTF
TGTGCCAGCAGCTTACCCAGGACAGGGGGCAACTATGGCTACACCTTC
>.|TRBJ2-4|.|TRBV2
CASRIGTRGPNIQYF
TGTGCCAGCAGAATCGGAACCCGGGGCCCCAACATTCAGTACTTC
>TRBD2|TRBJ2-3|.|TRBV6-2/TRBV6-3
CASSYGAGAITDTQYF
TGTGCCAGCAGTTACGGAGCGGGAGCCATCACAGATACGCAGTATTTT
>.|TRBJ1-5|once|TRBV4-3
CASSRGFSSNQPQHF
TGCGCCAGCAGCCGGGGGTTTTCGAGCAATCAGCCCCAGCATTTT
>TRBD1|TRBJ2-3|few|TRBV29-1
CSLNGQGGATDTQYF
TGCAGCCTTAATGGACAGGGGGGAGCTACAGATACGCAGTATTTT
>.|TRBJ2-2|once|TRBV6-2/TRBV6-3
CASTLMWNTGELFF
TGTGCCAGCACCCTAATGTGGAACACCGGGGAGCTGTTTTTT
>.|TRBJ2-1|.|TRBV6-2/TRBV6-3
CASSYSNAHLENEFF
TGTGCCAGCAGTTACTCGAATGCACACCTAGAAAATGAGTTCTTC
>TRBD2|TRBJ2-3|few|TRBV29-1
CSVEREATDTQYF
TGCAGCGTTGAGCGGGAGGCCACAGATACGCAGTATTTT
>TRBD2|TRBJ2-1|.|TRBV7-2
CAGSRGSGGHNEQFF
TGTGCCGGCAGCAGGGGTAGCGGGGGACACAATGAGCAGTTCTTC
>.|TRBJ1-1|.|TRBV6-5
CASSFIRELNTEAFF
TGTGCCAGCAGTTTCATCAGGGAATTGAACACTGAAGCTTTCTTT
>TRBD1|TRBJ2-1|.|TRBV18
CASSPGAGQGVYEQFF
TGTGCCAGCTCACCAGGAGCGGGACAGGGGGTGTATGAGCAGTTCTTC
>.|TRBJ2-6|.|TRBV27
CASSLYFAGLGANVLTF
TGTGCCAGCAGTTTATATTTCGCGGGTTTGGGGGCCAACGTCCTGACTTTC
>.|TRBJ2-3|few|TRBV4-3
CASSQDASTGADTQYF
TGCGCCAGCAGCCAAGACGCTTCGACGGGGGCAGATACGCAGTATTTT
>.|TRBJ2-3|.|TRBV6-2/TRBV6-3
CASSYWGATDTQYF
TGTGCCAGCAGTTATTGGGGGGCCACAGATACGCAGTATTTT
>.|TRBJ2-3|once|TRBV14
CASSQDKGALADTQYF
TGTGCCAGCAGCCAAGATAAAGGGGCCTTGGCGGATACGCAGTATTTT
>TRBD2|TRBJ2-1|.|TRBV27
CASSSLAGGNEQFF
TGTGCCAGCAGTTCCCTAGCGGGAGGTAATGAGCAGTTCTTC
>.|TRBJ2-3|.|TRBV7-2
CASSLVFGSLTDTQYF
TGTGCCAGCAGCTTAGTTTTCGGGAGTCTCACAGATACGCAGTATTTT
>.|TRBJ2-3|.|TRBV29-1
CSVEGSRGDTQYF
TGCAGCGTTGAAGGATCTAGGGGAGATACGCAGTATTTT
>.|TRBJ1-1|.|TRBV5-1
CASSSGFMNTEAFF
TGCGCCAGCAGCTCAGGATTCATGAACACTGAAGCTTTCTTT
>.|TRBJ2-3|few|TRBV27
CASSSSSEYFSTDTQYF
TGTGCCAGCAGCAGCAGTAGCGAGTATTTTAGCACAGATACGCAGTATTTT
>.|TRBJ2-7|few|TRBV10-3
CAIGQGGSSYEQYF
TGTGCCATCGGGCAGGGGGGAAGCTCCTACGAGCAGTACTTC
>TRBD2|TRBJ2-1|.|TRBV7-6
CASSLELAGSEQFF
TGTGCCAGCAGCTTAGAACTAGCGGGAAGTGAGCAGTTCTTC
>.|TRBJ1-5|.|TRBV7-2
CASSMGGGWYQPQHF
TGTGCCAGCAGTATGGGGGGGGGCTGGTATCAGCCCCAGCATTTT
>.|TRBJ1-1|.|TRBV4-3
CASSHGPRNTEAFF
TGCGCCAGCAGCCACGGCCCAAGGAACACTGAAGCTTTCTTT
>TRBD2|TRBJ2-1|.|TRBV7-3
CASSQGLAGDEQFF
TGTGCCAGCAGCCAGGGACTAGCGGGAGATGAGCAGTTCTTC
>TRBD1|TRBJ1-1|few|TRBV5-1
CASSLDRDLTEAFF
TGCGCCAGCAGCCTAGACAGGGATTTAACTGAAGCTTTCTTT
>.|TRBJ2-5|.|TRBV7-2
CASSPASGQETQYF
TGTGCCAGCAGCCCAGCAAGCGGGCAAGAGACCCAGTACTTC
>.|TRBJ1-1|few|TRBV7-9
CASSAQPGAEAFF
TGTGCCAGCAGCGCCCAGCCCGGGGCCGAAGCTTTCTTT
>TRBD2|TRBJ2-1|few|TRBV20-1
CSARDGTSGEWEQFF
TGCAGTGCTAGAGACGGGACTAGCGGGGAGTGGGAGCAGTTCTTC
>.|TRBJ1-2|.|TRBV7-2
CASSLLDSNGYTF
TGTGCCAGCAGCTTATTAGACAGTAATGGCTACACCTTC
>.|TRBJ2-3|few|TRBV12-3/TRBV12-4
CASSFSADTQYF
TGTGCCAGCAGTTTTAGTGCAGATACGCAGTATTTT
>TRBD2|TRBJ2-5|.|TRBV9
CASSAAGRVFGETQYF
TGTGCCAGCAGCGCCGCCGGGAGGGTTTTTGGAGAGACCCAGTACTTC
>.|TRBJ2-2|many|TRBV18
CASSPGNTGELFF
TGTGCCAGCAGTCCAGGGAACACCGGGGAGCTGTTTTTT
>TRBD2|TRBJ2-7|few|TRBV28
CASNTGLAGFKNPYEQYF
TGTGCCAGCAACACGGGACTAGCGGGATTTAAGAACCCCTACGAGCAGTACTTC